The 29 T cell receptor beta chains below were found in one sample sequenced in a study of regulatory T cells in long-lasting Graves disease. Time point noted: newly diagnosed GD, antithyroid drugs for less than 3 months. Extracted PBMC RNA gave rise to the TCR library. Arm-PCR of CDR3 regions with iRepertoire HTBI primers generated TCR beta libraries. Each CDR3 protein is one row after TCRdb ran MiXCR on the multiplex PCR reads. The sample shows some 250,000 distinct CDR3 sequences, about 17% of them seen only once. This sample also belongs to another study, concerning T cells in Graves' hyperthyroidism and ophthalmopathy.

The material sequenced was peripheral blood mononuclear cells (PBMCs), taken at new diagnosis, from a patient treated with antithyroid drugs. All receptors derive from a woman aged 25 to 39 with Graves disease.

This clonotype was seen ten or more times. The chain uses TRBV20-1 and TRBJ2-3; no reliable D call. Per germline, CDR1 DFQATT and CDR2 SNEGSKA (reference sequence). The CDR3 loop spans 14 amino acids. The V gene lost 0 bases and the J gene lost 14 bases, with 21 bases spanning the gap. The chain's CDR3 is CSARDRDNLREPYF. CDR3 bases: TGCAGTGCTAGAGATAGGGATAATTTGAGAGAGCCGTATTTT.

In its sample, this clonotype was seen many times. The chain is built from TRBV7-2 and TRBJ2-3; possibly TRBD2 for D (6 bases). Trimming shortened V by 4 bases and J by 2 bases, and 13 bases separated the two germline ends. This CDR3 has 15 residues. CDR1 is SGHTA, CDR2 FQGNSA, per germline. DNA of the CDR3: TGTGCCAGCAGCTACCCGGGGGAGGACACAGATACGCAGTATTTT. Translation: CASSYPGEDTDTQYF.

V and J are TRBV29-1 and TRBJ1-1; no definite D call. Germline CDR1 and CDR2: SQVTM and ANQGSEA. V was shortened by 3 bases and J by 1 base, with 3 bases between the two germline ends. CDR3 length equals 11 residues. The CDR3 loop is CSVDSNTEAFF. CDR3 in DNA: TGCAGCGTTGACTCGAACACTGAAGCTTTCTTT. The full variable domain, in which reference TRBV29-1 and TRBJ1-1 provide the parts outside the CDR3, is SAVISQKPSRDICQRGTSLTIQCQVDSQVTMMFWYRQQPGQSLTLIATANQGSEATYESGFVIDKFPISRPNLTFSTLTVSNMSPEDSSIYLCSVDSNTEAFFGQGTRLTVV.

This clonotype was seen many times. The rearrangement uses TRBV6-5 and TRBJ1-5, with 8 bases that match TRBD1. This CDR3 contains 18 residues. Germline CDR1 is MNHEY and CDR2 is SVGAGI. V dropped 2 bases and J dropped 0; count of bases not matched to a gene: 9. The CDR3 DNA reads TGTGCCAGCAGTTACCCACAGGGGGGTTCATATAGCAATCAGCCCCAGCATTTT. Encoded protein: CASSYPQGGSYSNQPQHF.

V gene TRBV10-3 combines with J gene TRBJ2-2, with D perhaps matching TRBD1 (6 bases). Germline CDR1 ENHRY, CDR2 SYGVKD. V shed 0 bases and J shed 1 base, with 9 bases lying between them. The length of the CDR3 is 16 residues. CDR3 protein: CAISESGHKNTGELFF. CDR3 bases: TGTGCCATCAGTGAGTCGGGACATAAGAACACCGGGGAGCTGTTTTTT.

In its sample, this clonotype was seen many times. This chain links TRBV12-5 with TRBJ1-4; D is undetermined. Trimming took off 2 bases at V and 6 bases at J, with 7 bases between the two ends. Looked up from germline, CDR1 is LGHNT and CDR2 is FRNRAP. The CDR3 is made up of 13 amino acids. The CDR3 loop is CASGLPPHEKLFF. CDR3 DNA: TGTGCTAGTGGTTTGCCCCCCCATGAAAAACTGTTTTTT.

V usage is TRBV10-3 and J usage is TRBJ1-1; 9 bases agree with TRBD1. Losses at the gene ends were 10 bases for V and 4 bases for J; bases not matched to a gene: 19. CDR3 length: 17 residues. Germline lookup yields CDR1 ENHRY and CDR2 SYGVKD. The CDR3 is CATRKSGTGTGITEAFF. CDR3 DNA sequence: TGTGCCACCAGGAAGAGTGGGACAGGGACCGGGATCACTGAAGCTTTCTTT.

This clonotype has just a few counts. CDR3: CAISSGQSYEQYF. DNA for the CDR3: TGTGCCATCAGTTCCGGACAGTCCTACGAGCAGTACTTC. The V and J genes are TRBV10-3 and TRBJ2-7, with a weak D call TRBD1 (6 bases). The V and J ends lost 5 bases and 1 base respectively, with 9 bases between them. The length of the CDR3 is 13 residues. Germline values: CDR1 ENHRY, CDR2 SYGVKD.

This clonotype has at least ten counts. In DNA, the CDR3 is TGTGCCAGCAGTGTCGACGGGGACCCCATGGCGAACACCGGGGAGCTGTTTTTT. As protein: CASSVDGDPMANTGELFF. J is TRBJ2-2 and V is TRBV2, with D possibly called TRBD1 or TRBD2 (5 bases each). V was clipped by 4 bases and J by 0 bases, with 18 bases between them. The length of the CDR3 is 18 residues. Germline V gene data show CDR1 as SNHLY and CDR2 as FYNNEI.

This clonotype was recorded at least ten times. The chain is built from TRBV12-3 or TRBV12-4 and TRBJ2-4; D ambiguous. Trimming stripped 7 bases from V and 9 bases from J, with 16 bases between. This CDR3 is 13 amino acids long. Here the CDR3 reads CASTDLGNSIQYF. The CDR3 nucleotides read TGTGCCAGCACCGATTTAGGGAATAGCATTCAGTACTTC.

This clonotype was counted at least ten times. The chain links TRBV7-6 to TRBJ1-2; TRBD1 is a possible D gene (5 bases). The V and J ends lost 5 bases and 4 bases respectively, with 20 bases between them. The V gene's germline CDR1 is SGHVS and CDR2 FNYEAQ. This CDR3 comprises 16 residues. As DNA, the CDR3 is TGTGCCAGCAGCCCCCACGACAGTGCGGCAGCCTATGGCTACACCTTC. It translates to CASSPHDSAAAYGYTF.

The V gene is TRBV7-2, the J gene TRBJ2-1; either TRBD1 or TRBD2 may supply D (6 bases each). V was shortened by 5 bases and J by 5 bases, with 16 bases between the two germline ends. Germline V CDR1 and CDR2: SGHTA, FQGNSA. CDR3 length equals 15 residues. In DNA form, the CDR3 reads TGTGCCAGCAGCCACTGGGGGGCGGGGAACAATGAGCAGTTCTTC. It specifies CASSHWGAGNNEQFF.

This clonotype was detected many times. Here the CDR3 DNA reads TGTGCCAGCAGTGGAGGCTCTGGAAACACCATATATTTT. Translation gives CASSGGSGNTIYF. The chain carries TRBV3-1 and TRBJ1-3; no reliable D call. There are 13 residues in the CDR3. In germline, CDR1 is LGHDT, CDR2 YNNKEL (reference sequence). V was cut by 6 bases and J by 0 bases, with 6 bases left in between.

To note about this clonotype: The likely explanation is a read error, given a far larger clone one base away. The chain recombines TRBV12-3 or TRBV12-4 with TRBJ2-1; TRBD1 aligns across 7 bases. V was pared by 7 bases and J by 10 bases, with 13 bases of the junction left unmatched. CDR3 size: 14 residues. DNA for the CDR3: TGTGCCAGCACCAAGACCGGGACAGAGGACGAGCAGTTCTTC. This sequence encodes CASTKTGTEDEQFF.

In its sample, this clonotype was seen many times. CDR3 nucleotides: TGTGCCAGCAGTGTGGACAGCTCTAGCACAGATACGCAGTATTTT. This codes for CASSVDSSSTDTQYF. The V gene is TRBV2, the J gene TRBJ2-3; the D gene is possibly TRBD1 (6 bases). The CDR3 extends over 15 amino acids. Trimming left V 4 bases short and J 0 bases short, with 11 bases between. Germline V gives CDR1 SNHLY, CDR2 FYNNEI.

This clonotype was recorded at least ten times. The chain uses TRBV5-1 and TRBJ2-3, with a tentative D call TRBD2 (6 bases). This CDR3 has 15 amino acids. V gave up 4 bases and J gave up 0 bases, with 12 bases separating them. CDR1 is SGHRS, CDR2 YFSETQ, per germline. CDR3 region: CASSRDGGSTDTQYF. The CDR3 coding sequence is TGCGCCAGCAGCCGGGACGGGGGAAGCACAGATACGCAGTATTTT. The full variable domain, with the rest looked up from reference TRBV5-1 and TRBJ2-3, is KAGVTQTPRYLIKTRGQQVTLSCSPISGHRSVSWYQQTPGQGLQFLFEYFSETQRNKGNFPGRFSGRQFSNSRSEMNVSTLELGDSALYLCASSRDGGSTDTQYFGPGTRLTVL.

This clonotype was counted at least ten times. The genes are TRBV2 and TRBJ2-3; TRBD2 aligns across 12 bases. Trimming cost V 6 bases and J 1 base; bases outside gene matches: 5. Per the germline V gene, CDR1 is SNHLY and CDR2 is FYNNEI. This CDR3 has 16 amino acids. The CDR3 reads CASSVLAGGRTDTQYF. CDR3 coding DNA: TGTGCCAGCAGCGTTCTAGCGGGGGGGCGCACAGATACGCAGTATTTT.

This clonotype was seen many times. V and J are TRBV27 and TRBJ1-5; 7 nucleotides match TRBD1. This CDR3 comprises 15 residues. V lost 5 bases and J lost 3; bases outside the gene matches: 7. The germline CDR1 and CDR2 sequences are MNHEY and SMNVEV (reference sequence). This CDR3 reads CASSPRGQVNQPQHF. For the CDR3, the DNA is TGTGCCAGCAGTCCCAGAGGACAGGTCAATCAGCCCCAGCATTTT.

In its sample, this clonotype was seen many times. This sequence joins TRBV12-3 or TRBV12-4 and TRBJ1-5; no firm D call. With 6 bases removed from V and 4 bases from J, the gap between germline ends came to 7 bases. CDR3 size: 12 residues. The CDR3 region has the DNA TGTGCCAGCAGATTCCAGAATCAGCCCCAGCATTTT. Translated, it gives CASRFQNQPQHF.

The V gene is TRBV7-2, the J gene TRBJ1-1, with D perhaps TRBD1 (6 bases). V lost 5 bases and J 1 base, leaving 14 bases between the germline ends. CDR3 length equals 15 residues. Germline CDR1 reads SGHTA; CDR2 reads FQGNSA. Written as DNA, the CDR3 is TGTGCCAGCAGCCCCTTCGGGACACGGAACACTGAAGCTTTCTTT. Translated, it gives CASSPFGTRNTEAFF.

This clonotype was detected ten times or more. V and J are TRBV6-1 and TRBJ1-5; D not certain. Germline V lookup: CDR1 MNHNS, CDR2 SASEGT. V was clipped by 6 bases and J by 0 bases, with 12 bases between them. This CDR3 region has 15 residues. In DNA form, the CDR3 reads TGTGCCAGCAGCGCTACGCAAAATAGCAATCAGCCCCAGCATTTT. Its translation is CASSATQNSNQPQHF.

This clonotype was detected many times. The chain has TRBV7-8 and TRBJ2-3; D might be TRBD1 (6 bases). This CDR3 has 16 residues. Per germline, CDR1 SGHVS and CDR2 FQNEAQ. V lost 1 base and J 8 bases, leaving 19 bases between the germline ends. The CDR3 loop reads CASSLDRVAPLGTQYF. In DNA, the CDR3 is TGTGCCAGCAGCTTAGACAGGGTAGCCCCTTTGGGTACGCAGTATTTT.

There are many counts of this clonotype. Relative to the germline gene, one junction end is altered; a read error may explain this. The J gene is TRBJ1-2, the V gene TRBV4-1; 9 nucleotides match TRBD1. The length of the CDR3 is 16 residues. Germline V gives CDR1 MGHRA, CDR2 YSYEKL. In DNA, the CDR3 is TGTGCCAGCAGCCGGACAGGGGATACGTCTAACTATGGCTACACCTTC. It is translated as CASSRTGDTSNYGYTF.

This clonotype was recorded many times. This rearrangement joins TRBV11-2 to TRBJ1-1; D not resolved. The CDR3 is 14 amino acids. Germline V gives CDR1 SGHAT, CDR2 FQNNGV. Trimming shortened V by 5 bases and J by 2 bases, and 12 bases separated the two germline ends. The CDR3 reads CASSLAGDNTEAFF. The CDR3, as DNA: TGTGCCAGCAGCCTTGCCGGGGATAACACTGAAGCTTTCTTT.

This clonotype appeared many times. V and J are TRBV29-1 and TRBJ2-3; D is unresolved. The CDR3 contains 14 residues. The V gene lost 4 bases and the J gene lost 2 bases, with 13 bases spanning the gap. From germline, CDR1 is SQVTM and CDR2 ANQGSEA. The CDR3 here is CSVVRPQPTDTQYF. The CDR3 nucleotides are TGCAGCGTTGTGAGGCCCCAACCCACAGATACGCAGTATTTT.

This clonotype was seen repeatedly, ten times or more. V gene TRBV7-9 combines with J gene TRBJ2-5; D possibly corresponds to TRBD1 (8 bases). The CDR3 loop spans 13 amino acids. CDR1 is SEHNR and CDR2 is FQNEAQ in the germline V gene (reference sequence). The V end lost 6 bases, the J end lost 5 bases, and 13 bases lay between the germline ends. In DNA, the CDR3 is TGTGCCAGCAGGGAACAGGGGGGGGAGACCCAGTACTTC. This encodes CASREQGGETQYF.

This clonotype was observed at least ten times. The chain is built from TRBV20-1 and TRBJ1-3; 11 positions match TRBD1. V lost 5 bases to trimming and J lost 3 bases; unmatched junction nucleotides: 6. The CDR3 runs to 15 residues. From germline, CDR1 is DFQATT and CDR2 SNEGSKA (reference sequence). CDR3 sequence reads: CSARGQGAGGNTIYF. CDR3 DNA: TGCAGTGCTCGAGGACAGGGGGCGGGTGGAAACACCATATATTTT.

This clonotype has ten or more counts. CDR3 region: CASSPSGPGNGYTF. The CDR3 DNA is TGTGCCAGCAGCCCCTCAGGGCCTGGGAATGGCTACACCTTC. The chain couples TRBV3-1 to TRBJ1-2, with D possibly matching TRBD1 (5 bases). The germline CDR1 and CDR2 sequences are LGHDT and YNNKEL (reference sequence). The V gene lost 4 bases and the J gene lost 6 bases, with 15 bases spanning the gap. The CDR3 consists of 14 residues.

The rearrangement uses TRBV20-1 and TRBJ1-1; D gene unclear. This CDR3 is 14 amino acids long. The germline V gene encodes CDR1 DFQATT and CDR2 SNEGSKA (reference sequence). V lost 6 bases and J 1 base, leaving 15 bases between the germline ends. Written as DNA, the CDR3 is TGCAGTGCGATTCAGACCAGAACGAACACTGAAGCTTTCTTT. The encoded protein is CSAIQTRTNTEAFF.